The 25 T cell receptor beta chains in this list originate from one sample, sequenced in a study of T cells after somatic rescue of genetic block. Produced via immunoSEQ multiplex PCR; TCRdb's table is partial and in-frame only. The table lists roughly 14,000 clones, around 70% of them singletons, with approximately 15% in the top ten. Specimen: peripheral blood mononuclear cells (PBMCs). The receptor source for this set is a boy younger than 18.

The count of this clone is one. The chain links TRBV30 to TRBJ2-3, with 7 positions matching TRBD1. Germline trimming cut 4 bases from V and 2 bases from J; bases unmatched to any gene: 15. CDR3 length: 17 amino acids. CDR1 GTSNPN and CDR2 SVGIG come from the germline V gene (reference sequence). CDR3 bases: TGTGCCTGGACCTTAGGTGGTCACAGGGGAGTCACAGATACGCAGTATTTT. Encoded protein: CAWTLGGHRGVTDTQYF.

This chain connects TRBV5-1 to TRBJ2-7, with 8 bases fitting TRBD2. This CDR3 is 13 amino acids long. Per germline, CDR1 SGHRS and CDR2 YFSETQ. The V segment lost 7 bases and the J segment 3 bases; nucleotides outside the gene matches: 6. The CDR3 DNA reads TGCGCCAGCCGGGCGGGGGGTAGCTACGAGCAGTACTTC. It specifies CASRAGGSYEQYF.

The gene calls are TRBV30 and TRBJ2-4, with a possible D match to TRBD1 (6 bases). The germline V gene has CDR1 GTSNPN and CDR2 SVGIG (reference sequence). CDR3 size: 14 residues. V was cut by 5 bases and J by 4 bases, with 15 bases left in between. The CDR3 region is CAWSQGGTKNIQYF. CDR3 nucleotide sequence: TGTGCCTGGTCCCAAGGGGGTACTAAAAACATTCAGTACTTC.

V and J are TRBV9 and TRBJ2-7; 7 bases map to TRBD1. The J segment lost 2 bases and the V segment lost 3 bases, leaving 14 bases of the junction unmatched. The CDR3 spans 17 residues. Per germline, CDR1 SGDLS and CDR2 YYNGEE. The CDR3 sequence is CASSAFETGKMAYEQYF. DNA of the CDR3: TGTGCCAGCAGCGCCTTCGAGACAGGGAAAATGGCCTACGAGCAGTACTTC.

V gene TRBV19 combines with J gene TRBJ2-7; TRBD2 agrees at 14 bases. Germline lookup yields CDR1 LNHDA and CDR2 SQIVND (reference sequence). The CDR3 is 15 residues long. V shed 3 bases, J shed 7 bases, and the junction held 5 bases outside the gene matches. The CDR3 loop is CASSIWGLAGAEQYF. CDR3 sequence (DNA): TGTGCCAGTAGTATTTGGGGACTAGCGGGAGCGGAGCAGTACTTC. The full variable domain, with the rest looked up from reference TRBV19 and TRBJ2-7, is DGGITQSPKYLFRKEGQNVTLSCEQNLNHDAMYWYRQDPGQGLRLIYYSQIVNDFQKGDIAEGYSVSREKKESFPLTVTSAQKNPTAFYLCASSIWGLAGAEQYFGPGTRLTVT.

The rearrangement uses TRBV6-5 and TRBJ2-5; D is undetermined. The germline V gene has CDR1 MNHEY and CDR2 SVGAGI. The CDR3 runs to 15 residues. With 3 bases removed from V and 1 base from J, the gap between germline ends came to 12 bases. The CDR3 bases are TGTGCCAGCAGTTATTTAGGAAACCGCCAAGAGACCCAGTACTTC. This codes for CASSYLGNRQETQYF.

CDR3 nucleotides: TGTGCCTGGAGGGTAGGGAGGTGGAAAGAAAAACTGTTTTTT. Its translation: CAWRVGRWKEKLFF. The chain combines TRBV30 with TRBJ1-4; D uncertain. V was trimmed by 3 bases and J by 8 bases, leaving 16 bases between them. The CDR3 has 14 residues. CDR1 is GTSNPN and CDR2 is SVGIG in the germline V gene (reference sequence).

The chain links TRBV28 to TRBJ1-5, with D perhaps matching TRBD1 (5 bases). Germline CDR1 reads MDHEN; CDR2 reads SYDVKM. This CDR3 contains 15 residues. The V end was cut by 10 bases, the J end by 0 bases, with 16 bases between. The CDR3 sequence is CAIREEGYSNQPQHF. CDR3 nucleotides: TGTGCCATCAGGGAAGAGGGTTATAGCAATCAGCCCCAGCATTTT.

The CDR3 here is CASSVGDNSNQPQHF. The CDR3, as DNA: TGTGCCAGCAGCGTAGGTGACAATAGCAATCAGCCCCAGCATTTT. V is TRBV9 and J is TRBJ1-5; no reliable D call. The length of the CDR3 is 15 residues. V was trimmed by 0 bases and J by 0 bases, leaving 7 bases between them. In germline, CDR1 is SGDLS, CDR2 YYNGEE.

This clone is labeled as medium-sized (0.01 to 0.1%). The chain joins TRBV6-5 to TRBJ1-6, with TRBD1 as a possible D gene (5 bases). Between the trimmed V and J ends, which lost 1 base and 6 bases, there was a span of 7 bases. The CDR3 runs to 14 residues. Per the germline V gene, CDR1 is MNHEY and CDR2 is SVGAGI. The CDR3 is CASSYLDSNSPLHF. The DNA for the CDR3 is TGTGCCAGCAGTTACTTAGACAGTAATTCACCCCTCCACTTT.

A single count supports this clone. The gene calls are TRBV7-9 and TRBJ1-6; D unresolved. The CDR3 covers 16 residues. V shed 1 base and J shed 7 bases, with 14 bases lying between them. CDR1 is SEHNR and CDR2 is FQNEAQ in the germline V gene (reference sequence). CDR3 DNA: TGTGCCAGCAGCTTAGTTTATGGGCAGGCCAATTCACCCCTCCACTTT. It yields the protein CASSLVYGQANSPLHF.

The V gene is TRBV7-2, the J gene TRBJ1-3; D not certain. Germline CDR1 and CDR2: SGHTA and FQGNSA. CDR3 length: 12 residues. The V end lost 4 bases, the J end lost 4 bases, and 5 bases lay between the germline ends. The CDR3, as DNA: TGTGCCAGCAGCTCGACAGGAAACACCATATATTTT. It codes for CASSSTGNTIYF.

This rearrangement joins TRBV6-1 to TRBJ2-7; 12 bases align to TRBD2. CDR1 and CDR2 from the germline V gene are MNHNS and SASEGT. The trim removed 4 bases at V and 1 base at J, leaving 8 bases unmatched. The CDR3 consists of 17 residues. CDR3: CASSGKGLAGPSYEQYF. DNA of the CDR3: TGTGCCAGCAGTGGCAAAGGACTAGCGGGACCATCCTACGAGCAGTACTTC.

The CDR3 nucleotides are TGTGCAAGTCGCCTTACAAACAAGGATAATTCACCCCTCCACTTT. As protein: CASRLTNKDNSPLHF. This chain uses TRBV12-2 with TRBJ1-6. TRBV12-2 is labeled a pseudogene. The CDR3 is 15 residues long.

The chain joins TRBV9 to TRBJ2-1, with 13 bases matching TRBD2. The V and J ends lost 3 bases and 6 bases, in that order; junction bases with no gene match: 6. This CDR3 spans 16 amino acids. Germline CDR1 and CDR2: SGDLS and YYNGEE. DNA for the CDR3: TGTGCCAGCAGCGCACCACTAGCGGGAGGGGCCAATGAGCAGTTCTTC. This encodes CASSAPLAGGANEQFF.

The chain recombines TRBV6-4 with TRBJ1-1; D unresolved. V was shortened by 3 bases and J by 7 bases, with 9 bases between the two germline ends. This CDR3 has 12 amino acids. Germline V CDR1 and CDR2: MRHNA, SNTAGT. The chain's CDR3 is CASSDWGGEAFF. For the CDR3, the DNA is TGTGCCAGCAGTGATTGGGGAGGTGAAGCTTTCTTT.

V is TRBV6-5 and J is TRBJ2-7, with 7 bases that match TRBD2. The CDR3 is 15 residues long. The V gene end was trimmed by 0 bases and the J gene end by 3 bases; junction bases not matched to a gene: 5. Per the germline V gene, CDR1 is MNHEY and CDR2 is SVGAGI. CDR3 sequence (DNA): TGTGCCAGCAGTTACTCGGCGGGGGAAGGCTACGAGCAGTACTTC. It yields the protein CASSYSAGEGYEQYF.

This clone has just a few counts. The chain combines TRBV19 with TRBJ2-5, with 10 nucleotides matching TRBD2. There are 17 residues in the CDR3. CDR1 LNHDA and CDR2 SQIVND come from the germline V gene (reference sequence). After removal of 1 base from V and 4 bases from J, the junction contained 9 bases not matched to a gene. The CDR3 sequence: CASSIGLAGAGAETQYF. The CDR3 region has the DNA TGTGCCAGTAGTATAGGCCTAGCGGGGGCCGGGGCAGAGACCCAGTACTTC.

The CDR3 DNA reads as TGTGCCAGCACCTACAGTGGTTTAGGCTACACCTTC. Its protein product is CASTYSGLGYTF. V gene TRBV6-6 combines with J gene TRBJ1-2; no reliable D call. Looked up from germline, CDR1 is MNHNY and CDR2 is SVGAGI (reference sequence). V was trimmed by 7 bases and J by 8 bases, leaving 14 bases between them. The CDR3 is made up of 12 amino acids.

The chain recombines TRBV5-1 with TRBJ1-5; D gene ambiguous. The CDR3 has 13 amino acids. Germline V gene data show CDR1 as SGHRS and CDR2 as YFSETQ. V lost 2 bases and J 2 bases, leaving 5 bases between the germline ends. CDR3 sequence: CASSFDGNQPQHF. The CDR3 DNA is TGCGCCAGCAGCTTCGACGGCAATCAGCCCCAGCATTTT.

Here the CDR3 reads CASTLWGAQETQYF. In DNA form, the CDR3 reads TGTGCCAGCACCCTATGGGGGGCCCAAGAGACCCAGTACTTC. V gene TRBV28 combines with J gene TRBJ2-5; tentatively, D is TRBD1 or TRBD2 (6 bases each). The CDR3 has 14 residues. Germline lookup yields CDR1 MDHEN and CDR2 SYDVKM. V lost 7 bases and J lost 1, with 13 bases in between.

The chain is built from TRBV19 and TRBJ1-1; 7 positions agree with TRBD1. The CDR3 is 17 residues long. Losses at the gene ends were 6 bases for V and 0 bases for J; bases not matched to a gene: 13. Looked up from germline, CDR1 is LNHDA and CDR2 is SQIVND (reference sequence). CDR3 in amino acids: CASRETGWRGMNTEAFF. For the CDR3, the DNA is TGTGCCAGTAGGGAGACAGGGTGGAGGGGAATGAACACTGAAGCTTTCTTT. The full variable domain, with the rest looked up from reference TRBV19 and TRBJ1-1, is DGGITQSPKYLFRKEGQNVTLSCEQNLNHDAMYWYRQDPGQGLRLIYYSQIVNDFQKGDIAEGYSVSREKKESFPLTVTSAQKNPTAFYLCASRETGWRGMNTEAFFGQGTRLTVV.

The rearrangement joins TRBV28 to TRBJ1-2, with a tentative D call TRBD1 (6 bases). CDR3 size: 13 residues. The V gene's germline CDR1 is MDHEN and CDR2 SYDVKM. V gave up 3 bases and J gave up 4 bases, with 9 bases separating them. CDR3 DNA: TGTGCCAGCAGTTTGGACAGCATCTATGGCTACACCTTC. It translates to CASSLDSIYGYTF.

The CDR3 nucleotides read TGTGCCAGCAGTCTAAAAACGTTGCGACGCGAGCAGTACTTC. Translating it yields CASSLKTLRREQYF. The chain links TRBV28 to TRBJ2-7; D is uncertain. V lost 5 bases and J 6 bases, leaving 17 bases between the germline ends. The CDR3 sequence is 14 residues long. Germline CDR1 is MDHEN and CDR2 is SYDVKM.

The CDR3 bases are TGCGCCAGCCGCGGACAGGGGGCCCTCAATGAAAAACTGTTTTTT. Its translation is CASRGQGALNEKLFF. The rearrangement uses TRBV10-2 and TRBJ1-4, with TRBD1 matching 11 bases. Germline V CDR1 and CDR2: WSHSY, SAAADI. This CDR3 has 15 amino acids. V dropped 8 bases and J dropped 5; count of bases not matched to a gene: 7.